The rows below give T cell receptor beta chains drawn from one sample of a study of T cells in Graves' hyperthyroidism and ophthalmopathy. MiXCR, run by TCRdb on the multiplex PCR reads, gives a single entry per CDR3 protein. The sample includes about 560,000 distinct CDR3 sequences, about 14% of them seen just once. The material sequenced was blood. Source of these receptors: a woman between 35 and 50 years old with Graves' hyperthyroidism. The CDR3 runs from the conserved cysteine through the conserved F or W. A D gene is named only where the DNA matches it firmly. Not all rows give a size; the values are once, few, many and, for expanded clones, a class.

CDR3 DNA: TGTGCCAGCAGCCACAGGGGTGACGGCTACACCTTC
CDR3 protein: CASSHRGDGYTF
D gene: .
J gene: TRBJ1-2
clone size: many
V gene: TRBV3-1

CDR3 DNA: TGTGCCAGCAGCACCCCGGGACTGGGAGCTAACTATGGCTACACCTTC
CDR3 protein: CASSTPGLGANYGYTF
D gene: .
J gene: TRBJ1-2
clone size: few
V gene: TRBV7-9

CDR3 DNA: TGTGCCAGCAGTGGGGACAGGGGGCGGCAAGAGACCCAGTACTTC
CDR3 protein: CASSGDRGRQETQYF
D gene: TRBD1
J gene: TRBJ2-5
clone size: many
V gene: TRBV2

CDR3 DNA: TGTGCCAGCAGCTTAATCTATGAGCAGTTCTTC
CDR3 protein: CASSLIYEQFF
D gene: .
J gene: TRBJ2-1
clone size: many
V gene: TRBV11-2

CDR3 DNA: TGTGCCAGCAGCTCCACAGGGGGCCGGGCAGAGACCCAGTACTTC
CDR3 protein: CASSSTGGRAETQYF
D gene: TRBD1
J gene: TRBJ2-5
clone size: once
V gene: TRBV4-2

CDR3 DNA: TGTGCCAGCAGCCAAGTCGGTCACAGCCGGAGAGATACGCAGTATTTT
CDR3 protein: CASSQVGHSRRDTQYF
D gene: .
J gene: TRBJ2-3
clone size: .
V gene: TRBV14

CDR3 DNA: TGTGCCAGCAGTTCGCCGGGACTGGCTGCGTACGAGCAGTACTTC
CDR3 protein: CASSSPGLAAYEQYF
D gene: .
J gene: TRBJ2-7
clone size: many
V gene: TRBV12-3/TRBV12-4

CDR3 DNA: TGTGCCAGCAGCCAAGTAAGTAGACGACTAGCGGGAGGAAATGAGCAGTTCTTC
CDR3 protein: CASSQVSRRLAGGNEQFF
D gene: TRBD2
J gene: TRBJ2-1
clone size: many
V gene: TRBV3-1

CDR3 DNA: TGCAGTGCTAGAGATCCGGCTAGCGGGAGTACCTCCTACGAGCAGTACTTC
CDR3 protein: CSARDPASGSTSYEQYF
D gene: TRBD2
J gene: TRBJ2-7
clone size: many
V gene: TRBV20-1

CDR3 DNA: TGTGCCAGCAGGTCCAGACTAGTGGGCACTAGCACAGATACGCAGTATTTT
CDR3 protein: CASRSRLVGTSTDTQYF
D gene: .
J gene: TRBJ2-3
clone size: .
V gene: TRBV6-1

CDR3 DNA: TGTGCCAGCAGTTACGGAACTAGCGGGAGAAATGAGCAGTTCTTC
CDR3 protein: CASSYGTSGRNEQFF
D gene: TRBD2
J gene: TRBJ2-1
clone size: .
V gene: TRBV6-5

CDR3 DNA: TGCGCCAGCAGCCCGCGCTTGGATGAGCAGTACTTC
CDR3 protein: CASSPRLDEQYF
D gene: .
J gene: TRBJ2-7
clone size: .
V gene: TRBV7-9

CDR3 DNA: TGTGCCAGCCGGAGGACTAGCGGGAGTGGTGAGCAGTACTTC
CDR3 protein: CASRRTSGSGEQYF
D gene: TRBD2
J gene: TRBJ2-7
clone size: .
V gene: TRBV27

CDR3 DNA: TGTGCCAGCAGCTTAGGACCGATCAATTCACCCCCCCACTTT
CDR3 protein: CASSLGPINSPPHF
D gene: .
J gene: TRBJ1-6
clone size: .
V gene: TRBV7-2

CDR3 DNA: TGTGCCAGCAGGAGGGACGGAGGAGCGGATACGCAGTATTTT
CDR3 protein: CASRRDGGADTQYF
D gene: .
J gene: TRBJ2-3
clone size: .
V gene: TRBV12-3/TRBV12-4

CDR3 DNA: TGTGCCAGCAGTGAAGGTCCAAGCTCCTATAATTCACCCCTCCACTTT
CDR3 protein: CASSEGPSSYNSPLHF
D gene: .
J gene: TRBJ1-6
clone size: few
V gene: TRBV6-1

CDR3 DNA: TGTGCCAGCAGTTACATGGGCAACACTGAAGCTTTCTTT
CDR3 protein: CASSYMGNTEAFF
D gene: .
J gene: TRBJ1-1
clone size: many
V gene: TRBV6-5

CDR3 DNA: TGCAGTGCTAGAGATTGGGACATGAAAAAGGAGACCCAGTACTTC
CDR3 protein: CSARDWDMKKETQYF
D gene: .
J gene: TRBJ2-5
clone size: many
V gene: TRBV20-1

CDR3 DNA: TGTGCCAGCAGCTTGGAGGGACAGGGGGCGGGTGAGCAGTTCTTC
CDR3 protein: CASSLEGQGAGEQFF
D gene: TRBD1
J gene: TRBJ2-1
clone size: many
V gene: TRBV11-3

CDR3 DNA: TGTGCCAGCAGAACGAGACAGGGTCGCACCGGGGAGCTGTTTTTT
CDR3 protein: CASRTRQGRTGELFF
D gene: TRBD1
J gene: TRBJ2-2
clone size: many
V gene: TRBV28

CDR3 DNA: TGTGCCAGCAGCTCGACGGAGGAACACTACGAGCAGTACTTC
CDR3 protein: CASSSTEEHYEQYF
D gene: .
J gene: TRBJ2-7
clone size: many
V gene: TRBV11-2

CDR3 DNA: TGCGCCAGCAGCGTACCGGGACTGTTGAATTCACCCCTCCACTTT
CDR3 protein: CASSVPGLLNSPLHF
D gene: .
J gene: TRBJ1-6
clone size: .
V gene: TRBV4-1

CDR3 DNA: TGTGCCAGCAGTTTATGGGGACTAGGGGAATACAATGAGCAGTTCTTC
CDR3 protein: CASSLWGLGEYNEQFF
D gene: TRBD2
J gene: TRBJ2-1
clone size: many
V gene: TRBV28

CDR3 DNA: TGTGCCAGCAGCTTGTTTTACAGTAACACTGAAGCTTTCTTT
CDR3 protein: CASSLFYSNTEAFF
D gene: .
J gene: TRBJ1-1
clone size: many
V gene: TRBV11-1

CDR3 DNA: TGCAGTGTGGGGGGAGGAACTAAAGAGACCCAGTACTTC
CDR3 protein: CSVGGGTKETQYF
D gene: .
J gene: TRBJ2-5
clone size: many
V gene: TRBV20-1

CDR3 DNA: TGCAGTGCTAGTACTAGCGGGAGTCCCCACGAGCAGTACTTC
CDR3 protein: CSASTSGSPHEQYF
D gene: TRBD2
J gene: TRBJ2-7
clone size: many
V gene: TRBV20-1

CDR3 DNA: TGTGCCAGCAGCTTAACGCTTGACAGCTATGGCTACACCTTC
CDR3 protein: CASSLTLDSYGYTF
D gene: .
J gene: TRBJ1-2
clone size: many
V gene: TRBV7-3

CDR3 DNA: TGTGCCAGCGGTAGCGGAACGAACACCGGGGAGCTGTTTTTT
CDR3 protein: CASGSGTNTGELFF
D gene: .
J gene: TRBJ2-2
clone size: many
V gene: TRBV28

CDR3 DNA: TGTGCCAGCAGCAAGGAGGGGTGGGGGGACGAGCAGTACTTC
CDR3 protein: CASSKEGWGDEQYF
D gene: .
J gene: TRBJ2-7
clone size: few
V gene: TRBV7-8

CDR3 DNA: TGCGCCAGCAGCTGGGGGGGGGGCGATGCGAACACCGGGGAGCTGTTTTTT
CDR3 protein: CASSWGGGDANTGELFF
D gene: .
J gene: TRBJ2-2
clone size: .
V gene: TRBV5-1

CDR3 DNA: TGTGCCAGCAGCTATACGGTGTACAATGAGCAGTTCTTC
CDR3 protein: CASSYTVYNEQFF
D gene: .
J gene: TRBJ2-1
clone size: .
V gene: TRBV28

CDR3 DNA: TGTGCCAGCAGTCTTCAGGGACTCGAGACCCAGTACTTC
CDR3 protein: CASSLQGLETQYF
D gene: .
J gene: TRBJ2-5
clone size: .
V gene: TRBV28

CDR3 DNA: TGTGCCAGCAGTTTAAAAAGCCGACAGGATGGCTATGGCTACACCTTC
CDR3 protein: CASSLKSRQDGYGYTF
D gene: .
J gene: TRBJ1-2
clone size: few
V gene: TRBV28